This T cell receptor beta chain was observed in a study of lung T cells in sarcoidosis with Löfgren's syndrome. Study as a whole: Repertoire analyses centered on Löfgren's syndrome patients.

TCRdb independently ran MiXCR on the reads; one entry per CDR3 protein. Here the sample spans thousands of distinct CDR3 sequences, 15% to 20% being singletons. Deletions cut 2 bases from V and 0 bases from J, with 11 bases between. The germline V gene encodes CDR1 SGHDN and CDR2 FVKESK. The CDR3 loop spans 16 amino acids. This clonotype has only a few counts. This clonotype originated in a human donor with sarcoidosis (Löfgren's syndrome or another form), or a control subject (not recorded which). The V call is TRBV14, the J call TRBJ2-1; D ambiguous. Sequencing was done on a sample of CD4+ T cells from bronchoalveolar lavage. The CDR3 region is CASSQPRRDSYNEQFF. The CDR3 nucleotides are TGTGCCAGCAGCCAACCAAGGAGAGACTCCTACAATGAGCAGTTCTTC.